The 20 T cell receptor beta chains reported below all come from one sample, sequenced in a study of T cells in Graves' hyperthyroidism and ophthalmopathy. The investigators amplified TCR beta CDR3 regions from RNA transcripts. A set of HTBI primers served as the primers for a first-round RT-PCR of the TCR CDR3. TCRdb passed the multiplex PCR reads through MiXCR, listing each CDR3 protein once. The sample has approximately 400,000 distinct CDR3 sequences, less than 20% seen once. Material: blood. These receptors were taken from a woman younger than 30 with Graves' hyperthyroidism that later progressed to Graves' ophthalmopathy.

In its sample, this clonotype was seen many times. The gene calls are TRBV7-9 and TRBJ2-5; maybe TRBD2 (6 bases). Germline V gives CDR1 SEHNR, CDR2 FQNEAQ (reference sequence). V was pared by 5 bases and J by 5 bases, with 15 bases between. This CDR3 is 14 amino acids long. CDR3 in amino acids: CASSPTWGEETQYF. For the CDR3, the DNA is TGTGCCAGCAGCCCGACATGGGGGGAGGAGACCCAGTACTTC.

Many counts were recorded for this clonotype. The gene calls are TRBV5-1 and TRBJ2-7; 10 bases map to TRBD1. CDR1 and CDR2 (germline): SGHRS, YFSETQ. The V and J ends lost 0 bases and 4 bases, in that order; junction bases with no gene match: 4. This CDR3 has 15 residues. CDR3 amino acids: CASSLETGGRYEQYF. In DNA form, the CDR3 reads TGCGCCAGCAGCTTGGAGACAGGGGGCAGGTACGAGCAGTACTTC. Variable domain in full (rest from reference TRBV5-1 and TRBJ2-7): KAGVTQTPRYLIKTRGQQVTLSCSPISGHRSVSWYQQTPGQGLQFLFEYFSETQRNKGNFPGRFSGRQFSNSRSEMNVSTLELGDSALYLCASSLETGGRYEQYFGPGTRLTVT.

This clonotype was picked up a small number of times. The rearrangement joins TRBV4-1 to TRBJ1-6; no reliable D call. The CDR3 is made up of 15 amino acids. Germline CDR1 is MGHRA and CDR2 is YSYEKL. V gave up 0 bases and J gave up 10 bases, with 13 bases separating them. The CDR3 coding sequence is TGCGCCAGCAGCCAAGATCGCGGGGTCGGATCACCCCTCCACTTT. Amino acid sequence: CASSQDRGVGSPLHF.

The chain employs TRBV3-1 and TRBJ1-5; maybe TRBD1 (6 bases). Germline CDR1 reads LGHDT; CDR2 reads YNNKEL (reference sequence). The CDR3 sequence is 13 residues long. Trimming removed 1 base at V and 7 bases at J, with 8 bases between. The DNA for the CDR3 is TGTGCCAGCAGCCAAGCAGGGGTACAGCCCCAGCATTTT. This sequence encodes CASSQAGVQPQHF.

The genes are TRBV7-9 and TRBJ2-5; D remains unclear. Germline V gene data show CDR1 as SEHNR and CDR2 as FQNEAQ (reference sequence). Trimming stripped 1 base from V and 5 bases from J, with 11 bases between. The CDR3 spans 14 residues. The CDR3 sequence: CASSLDYHEETQYF. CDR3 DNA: TGTGCCAGCAGCTTAGACTACCATGAGGAGACCCAGTACTTC.

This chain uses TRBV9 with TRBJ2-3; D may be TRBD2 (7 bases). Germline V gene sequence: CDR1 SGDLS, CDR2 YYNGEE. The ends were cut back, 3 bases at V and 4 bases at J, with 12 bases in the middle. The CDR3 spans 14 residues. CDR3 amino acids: CASSERGGADTQYF. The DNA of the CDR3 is TGTGCCAGCAGCGAGAGGGGGGGAGCAGATACGCAGTATTTT.

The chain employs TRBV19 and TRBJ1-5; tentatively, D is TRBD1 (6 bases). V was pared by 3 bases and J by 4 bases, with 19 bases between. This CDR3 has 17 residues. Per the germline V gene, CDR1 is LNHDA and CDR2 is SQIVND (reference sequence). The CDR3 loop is CASSMGLRRGQNQPQHF. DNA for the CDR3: TGTGCCAGTAGTATGGGTCTTCGCAGGGGTCAAAATCAGCCCCAGCATTTT.

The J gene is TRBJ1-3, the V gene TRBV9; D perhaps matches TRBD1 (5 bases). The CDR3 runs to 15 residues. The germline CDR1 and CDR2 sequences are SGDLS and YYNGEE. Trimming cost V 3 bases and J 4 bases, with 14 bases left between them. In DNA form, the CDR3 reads TGTGCCAGCAGCGCCGGGGGTACGGGGGGAAACACCATATATTTT. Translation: CASSAGGTGGNTIYF.

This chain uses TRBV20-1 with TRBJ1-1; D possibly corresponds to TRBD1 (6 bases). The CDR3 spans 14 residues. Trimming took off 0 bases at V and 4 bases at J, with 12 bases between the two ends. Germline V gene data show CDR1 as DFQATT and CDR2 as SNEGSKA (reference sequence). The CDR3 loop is CSARDPRDTTEAFF. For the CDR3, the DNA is TGCAGTGCTAGAGATCCGAGGGACACCACTGAAGCTTTCTTT.

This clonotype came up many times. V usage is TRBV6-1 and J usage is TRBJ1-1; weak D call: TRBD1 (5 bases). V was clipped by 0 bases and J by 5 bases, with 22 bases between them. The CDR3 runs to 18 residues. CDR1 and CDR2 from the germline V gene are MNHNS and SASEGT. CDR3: CASSEAASSAGRMTEAFF. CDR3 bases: TGTGCCAGCAGTGAAGCGGCTTCCTCGGCAGGGCGGATGACTGAAGCTTTCTTT.

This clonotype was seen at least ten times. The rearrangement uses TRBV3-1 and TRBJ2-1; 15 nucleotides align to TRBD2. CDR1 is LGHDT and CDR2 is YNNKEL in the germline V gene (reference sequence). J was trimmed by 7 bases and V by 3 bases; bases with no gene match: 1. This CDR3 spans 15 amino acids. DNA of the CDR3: TGTGCCAGCAGCCACGGACTAGCGGGAGGGAATGAGCAGTTCTTC. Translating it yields CASSHGLAGGNEQFF.

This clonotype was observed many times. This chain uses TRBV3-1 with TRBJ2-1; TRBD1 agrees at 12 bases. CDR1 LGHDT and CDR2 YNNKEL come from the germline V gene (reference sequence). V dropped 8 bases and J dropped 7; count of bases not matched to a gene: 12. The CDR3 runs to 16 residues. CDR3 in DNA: TGTGCCAGCGCTCAGGGGGACAGGGGGCGTGGGAATGAGCAGTTCTTC. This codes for CASAQGDRGRGNEQFF.

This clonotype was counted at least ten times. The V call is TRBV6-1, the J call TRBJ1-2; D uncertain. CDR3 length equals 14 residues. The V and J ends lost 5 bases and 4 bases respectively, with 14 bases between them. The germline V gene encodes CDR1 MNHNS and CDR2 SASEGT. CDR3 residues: CASSSSSVGYGYTF. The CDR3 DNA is TGTGCCAGCAGTTCCTCCTCGGTCGGCTATGGCTACACCTTC.

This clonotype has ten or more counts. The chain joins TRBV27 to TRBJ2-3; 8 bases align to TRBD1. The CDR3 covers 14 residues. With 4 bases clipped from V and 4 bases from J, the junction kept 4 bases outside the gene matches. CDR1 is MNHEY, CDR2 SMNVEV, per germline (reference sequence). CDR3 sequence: CASSSRGLADTQYF. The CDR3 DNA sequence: TGTGCCAGCAGTTCCAGGGGGCTTGCAGATACGCAGTATTTT.

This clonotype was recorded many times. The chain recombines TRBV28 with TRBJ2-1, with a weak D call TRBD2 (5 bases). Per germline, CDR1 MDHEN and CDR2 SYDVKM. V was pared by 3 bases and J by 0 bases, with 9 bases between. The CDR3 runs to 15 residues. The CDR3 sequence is CASSFEGSSYNEQFF. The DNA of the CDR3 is TGTGCCAGCAGTTTTGAAGGGAGCTCCTACAATGAGCAGTTCTTC.

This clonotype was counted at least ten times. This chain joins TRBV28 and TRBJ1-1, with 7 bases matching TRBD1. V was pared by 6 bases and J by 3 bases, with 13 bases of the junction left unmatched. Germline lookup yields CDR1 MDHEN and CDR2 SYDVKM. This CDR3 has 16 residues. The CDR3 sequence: CASSSPGTVGDTEAFF. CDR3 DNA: TGTGCCAGCAGCAGTCCCGGGACAGTGGGGGACACTGAAGCTTTCTTT.

Here the CDR3 reads CASSHRTVGEQYF. CDR3 coding DNA: TGTGCCAGCAGCCACCGGACGGTGGGCGAGCAGTACTTC. The chain has TRBV5-4 and TRBJ2-7; no definite D call. Germline assignment: CDR1 SGHNT and CDR2 YYREEE (reference sequence). Trimming left V 4 bases short and J 6 bases short, with 14 bases between. This CDR3 spans 13 amino acids.

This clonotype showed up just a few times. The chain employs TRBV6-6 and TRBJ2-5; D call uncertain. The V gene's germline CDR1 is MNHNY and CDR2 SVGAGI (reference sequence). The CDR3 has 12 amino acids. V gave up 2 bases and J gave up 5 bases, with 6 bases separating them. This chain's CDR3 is CASSYRAETQYF. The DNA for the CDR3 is TGTGCCAGCAGTTACAGGGCGGAGACCCAGTACTTC.

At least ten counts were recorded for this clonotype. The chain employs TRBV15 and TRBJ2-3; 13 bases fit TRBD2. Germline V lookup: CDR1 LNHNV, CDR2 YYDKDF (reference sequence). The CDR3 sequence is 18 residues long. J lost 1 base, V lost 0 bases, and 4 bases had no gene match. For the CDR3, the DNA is TGTGCCACCAGCAGAGATAGAACTAGCGGGGGGGGCACAGATACGCAGTATTTT. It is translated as CATSRDRTSGGGTDTQYF. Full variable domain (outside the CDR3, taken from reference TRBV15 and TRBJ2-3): DAMVIQNPRYQVTQFGKPVTLSCSQTLNHNVMYWYQQKSSQAPKLLFHYYDKDFNNEADTPDNFQSRRPNTSFCFLDIRSPGLGDTAMYLCATSRDRTSGGGTDTQYFGPGTRLTVL.

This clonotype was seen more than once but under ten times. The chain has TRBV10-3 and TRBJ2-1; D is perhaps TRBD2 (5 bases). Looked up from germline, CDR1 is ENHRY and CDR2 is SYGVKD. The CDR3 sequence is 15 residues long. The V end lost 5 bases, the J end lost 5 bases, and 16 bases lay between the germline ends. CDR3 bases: TGTGCCATCAGTCCACACGGGAACTGGGACAATGAGCAGTTCTTC. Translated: CAISPHGNWDNEQFF.